This T cell receptor (beta chain) was recovered during a study of cytomegalovirus exposure and HLA in healthy donors. Study background: The same platform as the approximately 670 first-cohort repertoires was used for the roughly 130 validation repertoires, a later analysis reported. Study conclusions and caveats: The tendency of first-cohort TCR clusters to co-occur in the roughly 120 validation repertoires was the finding of a later analysis.

As for this clone: Its antigen remains unknown.

Produced via immunoSEQ multiplex PCR; TCRdb's table is partial and in-frame only. The sample has 150,000 to 200,000 clones; about 85% are singletons. Trimming removed 2 bases from V and 4 bases from J; junction bases left unmatched: 3. Germline CDR1 is MNHEY and CDR2 is SVGAGI. The CDR3 covers 14 residues. The sequence was obtained from a man between 18 and 29 years old in good health and CMV-seropositive. The rearrangement uses TRBV6-5 and TRBJ1-1; 8 nucleotides align to TRBD1. The source material was PBMCs. The CDR3 nucleotides read TGTGCCAGCAGTTACACAGGGGGGAGCACTGAAGCTTTCTTT. It specifies CASSYTGGSTEAFF.